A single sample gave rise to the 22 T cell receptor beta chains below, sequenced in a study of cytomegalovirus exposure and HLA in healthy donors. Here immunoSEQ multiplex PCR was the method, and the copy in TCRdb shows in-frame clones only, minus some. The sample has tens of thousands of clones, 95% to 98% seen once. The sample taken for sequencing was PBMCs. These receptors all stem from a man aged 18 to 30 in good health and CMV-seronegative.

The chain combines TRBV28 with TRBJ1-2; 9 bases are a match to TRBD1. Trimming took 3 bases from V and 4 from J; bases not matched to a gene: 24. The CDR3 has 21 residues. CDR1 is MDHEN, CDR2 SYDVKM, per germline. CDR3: CASSFSYDFGGQGARRYGYTF. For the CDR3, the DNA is TGTGCCAGCAGTTTTAGCTACGACTTTGGGGGACAGGGAGCGCGACGCTATGGCTACACCTTC.

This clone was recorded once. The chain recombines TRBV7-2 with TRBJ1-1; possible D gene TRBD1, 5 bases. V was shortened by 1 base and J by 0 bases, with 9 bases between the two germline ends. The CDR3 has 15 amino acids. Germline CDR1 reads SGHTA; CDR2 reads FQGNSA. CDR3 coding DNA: TGTGCCAGCAGCTTAGGGGGGGGTGTGAACACTGAAGCTTTCTTT. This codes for CASSLGGGVNTEAFF.

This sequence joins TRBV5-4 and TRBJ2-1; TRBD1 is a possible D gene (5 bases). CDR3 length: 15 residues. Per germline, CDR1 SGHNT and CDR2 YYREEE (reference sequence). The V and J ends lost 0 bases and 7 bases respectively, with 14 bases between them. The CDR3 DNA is TGTGCCAGCAGCTTGGATGGACACCTTGGAAATGAGCAGTTCTTC. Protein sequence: CASSLDGHLGNEQFF.

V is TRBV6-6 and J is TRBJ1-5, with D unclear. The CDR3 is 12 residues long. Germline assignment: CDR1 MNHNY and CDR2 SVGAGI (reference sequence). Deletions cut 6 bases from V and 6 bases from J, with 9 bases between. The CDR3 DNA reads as TGTGCCAGCAGCCCCGCGGCTCAGCCCCAGCATTTT. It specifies CASSPAAQPQHF.

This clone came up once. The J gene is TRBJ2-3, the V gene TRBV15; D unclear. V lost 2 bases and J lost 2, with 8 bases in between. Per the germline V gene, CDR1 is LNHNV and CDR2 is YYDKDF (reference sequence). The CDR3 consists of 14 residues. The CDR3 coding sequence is TGTGCCACCAGCAGAAGAGGCATCACAGATACGCAGTATTTT. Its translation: CATSRRGITDTQYF. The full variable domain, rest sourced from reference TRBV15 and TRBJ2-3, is DAMVIQNPRYQVTQFGKPVTLSCSQTLNHNVMYWYQQKSSQAPKLLFHYYDKDFNNEADTPDNFQSRRPNTSFCFLDIRSPGLGDTAMYLCATSRRGITDTQYFGPGTRLTVL.

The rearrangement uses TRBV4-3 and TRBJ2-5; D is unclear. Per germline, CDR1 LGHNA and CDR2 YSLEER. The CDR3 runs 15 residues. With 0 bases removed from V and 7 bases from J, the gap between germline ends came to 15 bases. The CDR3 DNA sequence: TGCGCCAGCAGCCAAGACGGGTCACAAGGAAGGACCCAGTACTTC. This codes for CASSQDGSQGRTQYF.

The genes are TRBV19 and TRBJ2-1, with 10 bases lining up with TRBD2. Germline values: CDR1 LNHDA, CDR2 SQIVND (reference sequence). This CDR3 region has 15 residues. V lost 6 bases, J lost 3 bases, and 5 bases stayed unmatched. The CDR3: CASRVASGGYNEQFF. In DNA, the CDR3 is TGTGCCAGTAGAGTGGCTAGCGGGGGCTACAATGAGCAGTTCTTC.

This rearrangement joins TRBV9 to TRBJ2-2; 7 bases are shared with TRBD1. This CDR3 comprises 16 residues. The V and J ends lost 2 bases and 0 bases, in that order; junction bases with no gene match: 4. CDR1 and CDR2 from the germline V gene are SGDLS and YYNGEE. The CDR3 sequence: CASSVGTVSNTGELFF. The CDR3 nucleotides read TGTGCCAGCAGCGTTGGGACAGTCTCGAACACCGGGGAGCTGTTTTTT.

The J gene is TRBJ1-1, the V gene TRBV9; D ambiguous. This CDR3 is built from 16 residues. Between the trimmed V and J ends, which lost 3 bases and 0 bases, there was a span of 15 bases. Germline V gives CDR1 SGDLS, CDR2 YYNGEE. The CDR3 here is CASSDGEGVMNTEAFF. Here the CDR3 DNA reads TGTGCCAGCAGCGACGGCGAGGGCGTTATGAACACTGAAGCTTTCTTT.

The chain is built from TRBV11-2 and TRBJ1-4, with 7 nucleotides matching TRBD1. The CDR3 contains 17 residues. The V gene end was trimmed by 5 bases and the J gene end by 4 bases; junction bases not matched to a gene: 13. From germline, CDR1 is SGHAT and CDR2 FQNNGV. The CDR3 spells CASSLRTQGVGNEKLFF. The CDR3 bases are TGTGCCAGCAGCCTCCGTACGCAGGGGGTCGGTAATGAAAAACTGTTTTTT.

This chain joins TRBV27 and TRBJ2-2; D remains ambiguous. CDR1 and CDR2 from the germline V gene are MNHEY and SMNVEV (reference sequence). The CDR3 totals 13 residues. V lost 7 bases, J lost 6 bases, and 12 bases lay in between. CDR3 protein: CASKELQAGELFF. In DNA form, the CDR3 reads TGTGCCAGCAAGGAACTCCAGGCCGGGGAGCTGTTTTTT.

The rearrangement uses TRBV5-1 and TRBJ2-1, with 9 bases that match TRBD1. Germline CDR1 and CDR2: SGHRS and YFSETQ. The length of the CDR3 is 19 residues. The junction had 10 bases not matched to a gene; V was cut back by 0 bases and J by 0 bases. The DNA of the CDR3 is TGCGCCAGCAGCTTGGGGGCGAACAGGGGGCGAAGCTCCTACAATGAGCAGTTCTTC. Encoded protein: CASSLGANRGRSSYNEQFF.

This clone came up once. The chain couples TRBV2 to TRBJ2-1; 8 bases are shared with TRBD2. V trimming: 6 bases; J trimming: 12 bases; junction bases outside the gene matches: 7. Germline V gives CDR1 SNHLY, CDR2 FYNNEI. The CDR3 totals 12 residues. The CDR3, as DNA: TGTGCCAGCAGCCTTCGACGGGAGGGGCAGTTCTTC. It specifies CASSLRREGQFF.

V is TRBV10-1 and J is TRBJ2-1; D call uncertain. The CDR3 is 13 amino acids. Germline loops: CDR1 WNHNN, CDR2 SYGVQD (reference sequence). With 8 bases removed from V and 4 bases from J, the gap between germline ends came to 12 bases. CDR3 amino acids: CASRVLSYNEQFF. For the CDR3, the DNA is TGCGCCAGCCGCGTCCTGAGTTACAATGAGCAGTTCTTC.

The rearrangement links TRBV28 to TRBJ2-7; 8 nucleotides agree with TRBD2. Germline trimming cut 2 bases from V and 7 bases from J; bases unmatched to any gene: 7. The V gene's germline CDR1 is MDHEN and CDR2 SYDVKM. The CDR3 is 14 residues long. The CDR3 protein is CASSLLAGAREQYF. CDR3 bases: TGTGCCAGCAGTTTACTAGCGGGCGCACGGGAGCAGTACTTC.

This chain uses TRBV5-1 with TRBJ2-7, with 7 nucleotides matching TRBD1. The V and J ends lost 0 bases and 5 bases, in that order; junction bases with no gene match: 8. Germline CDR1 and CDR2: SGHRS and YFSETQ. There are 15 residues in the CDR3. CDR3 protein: CASSLVVAGGHEQYF. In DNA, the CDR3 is TGCGCCAGCAGCTTGGTGGTCGCAGGGGGACACGAGCAGTACTTC.

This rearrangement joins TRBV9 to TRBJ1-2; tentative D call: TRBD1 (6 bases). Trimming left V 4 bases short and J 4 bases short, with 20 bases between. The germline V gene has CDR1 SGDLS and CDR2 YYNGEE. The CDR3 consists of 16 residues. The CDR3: CASSPRPQGTVYGYTF. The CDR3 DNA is TGTGCCAGCAGCCCCAGGCCCCAGGGGACCGTCTATGGCTACACCTTC.

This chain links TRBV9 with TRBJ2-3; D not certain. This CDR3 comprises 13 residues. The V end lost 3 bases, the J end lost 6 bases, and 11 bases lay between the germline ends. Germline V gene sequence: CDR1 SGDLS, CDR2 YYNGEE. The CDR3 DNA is TGTGCCAGCAGCGCAGACCAGGTGGATACGCAGTATTTT. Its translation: CASSADQVDTQYF.

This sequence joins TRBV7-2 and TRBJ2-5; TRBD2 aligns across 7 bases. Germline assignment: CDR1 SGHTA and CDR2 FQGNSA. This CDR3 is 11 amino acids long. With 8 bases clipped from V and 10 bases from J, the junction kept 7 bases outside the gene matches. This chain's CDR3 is CASAHREVQYF. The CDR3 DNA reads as TGTGCCAGCGCCCACCGGGAGGTCCAGTACTTC.

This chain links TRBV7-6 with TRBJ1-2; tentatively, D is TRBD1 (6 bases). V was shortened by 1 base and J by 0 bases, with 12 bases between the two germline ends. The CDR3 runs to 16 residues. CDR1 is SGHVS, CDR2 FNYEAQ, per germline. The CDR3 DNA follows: TGTGCCAGCAGCTTAGGGGACACCCCGGCTAACTATGGCTACACCTTC. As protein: CASSLGDTPANYGYTF.

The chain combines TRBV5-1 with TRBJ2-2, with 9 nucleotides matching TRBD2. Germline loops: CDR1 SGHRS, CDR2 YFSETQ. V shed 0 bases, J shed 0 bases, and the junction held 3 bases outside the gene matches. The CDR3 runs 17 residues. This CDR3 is CASSLAPSGTNTGELFF. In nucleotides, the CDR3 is TGCGCCAGCAGCTTGGCCCCTAGCGGGACGAACACCGGGGAGCTGTTTTTT.

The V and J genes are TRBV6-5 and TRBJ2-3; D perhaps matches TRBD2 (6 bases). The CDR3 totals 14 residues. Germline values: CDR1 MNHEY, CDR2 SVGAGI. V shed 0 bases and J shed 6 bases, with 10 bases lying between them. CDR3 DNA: TGTGCCAGCAGTTACTCGAGTGCGGGGGATACGCAGTATTTT. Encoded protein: CASSYSSAGDTQYF.